This TCR beta chain stems from a study of cytomegalovirus exposure and HLA in healthy donors. Primers included in the PCR were 60 Vbeta and 13 Jbeta primers. Using immunoSEQ multiplex PCR, the repertoire was profiled, and TCRdb retains in-frame clones only, with some absent. The profile shows 150,000 to 200,000 clones, around 81% of them singletons. Notes on this clone: Its specificity is unknown.

The CDR3 extends over 16 amino acids. Study-wide points: In a later analysis, TCR beta V- and J-gene trimming showed a link to a missense DCLRE1C variant.

This sequence originates from a young woman in good health and CMV-seropositive. V usage is TRBV12-1 and J usage is TRBJ1-6; the table's D call, TRBD1, has no DNA check behind it. TRBV12-1 is termed a pseudogene. Material: PBMCs. DNA of the CDR3: TGTGCCAGCAGCTTAACTGGGACAGGCGTTGGATCACCCCTCCACTTT. The encoded protein is CASSLTGTGVGSPLHF.